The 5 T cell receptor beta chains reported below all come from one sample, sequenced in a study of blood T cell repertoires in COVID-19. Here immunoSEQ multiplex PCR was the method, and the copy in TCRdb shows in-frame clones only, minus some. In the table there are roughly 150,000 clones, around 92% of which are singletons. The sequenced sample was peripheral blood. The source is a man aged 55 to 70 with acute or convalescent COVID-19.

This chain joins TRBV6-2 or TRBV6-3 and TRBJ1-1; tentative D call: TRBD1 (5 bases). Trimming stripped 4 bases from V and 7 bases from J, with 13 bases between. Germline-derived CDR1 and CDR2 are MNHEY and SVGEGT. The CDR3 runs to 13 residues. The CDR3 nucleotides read TGTGCCAGCAGTTCAAGGGGAAACGGTGAAGCTTTCTTT. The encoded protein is CASSSRGNGEAFF.

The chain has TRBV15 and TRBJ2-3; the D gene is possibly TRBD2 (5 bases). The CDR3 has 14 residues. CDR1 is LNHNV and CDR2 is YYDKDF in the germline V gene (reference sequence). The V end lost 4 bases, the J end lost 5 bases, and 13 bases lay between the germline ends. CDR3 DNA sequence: TGTGCCACCAGCAAAGCGACTAAGGGAGATACGCAGTATTTT. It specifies CATSKATKGDTQYF.

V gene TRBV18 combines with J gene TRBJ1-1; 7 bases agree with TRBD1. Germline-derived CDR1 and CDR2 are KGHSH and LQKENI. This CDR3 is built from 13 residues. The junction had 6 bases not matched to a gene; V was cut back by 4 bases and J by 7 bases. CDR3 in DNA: TGTGCCAGCTCACTAGGACAGGCTTTTGAAGCTTTCTTT. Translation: CASSLGQAFEAFF.

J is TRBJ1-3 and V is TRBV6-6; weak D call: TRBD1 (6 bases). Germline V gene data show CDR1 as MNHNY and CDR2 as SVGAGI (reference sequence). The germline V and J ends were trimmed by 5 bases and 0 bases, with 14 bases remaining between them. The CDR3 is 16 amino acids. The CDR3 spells CASSQIQGYSGNTIYF. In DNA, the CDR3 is TGTGCCAGCAGTCAAATACAGGGCTACTCTGGAAACACCATATATTTT.

The CDR3 protein is CASTPDRGGYTF. The CDR3 DNA reads as TGTGCCAGCACTCCCGATAGAGGGGGCTACACCTTC. The gene calls are TRBV2 and TRBJ1-2; no firm D call. Trimming shortened V by 7 bases and J by 8 bases, and 14 bases separated the two germline ends. The CDR3 extends over 12 amino acids. Germline CDR1 and CDR2: SNHLY and FYNNEI.